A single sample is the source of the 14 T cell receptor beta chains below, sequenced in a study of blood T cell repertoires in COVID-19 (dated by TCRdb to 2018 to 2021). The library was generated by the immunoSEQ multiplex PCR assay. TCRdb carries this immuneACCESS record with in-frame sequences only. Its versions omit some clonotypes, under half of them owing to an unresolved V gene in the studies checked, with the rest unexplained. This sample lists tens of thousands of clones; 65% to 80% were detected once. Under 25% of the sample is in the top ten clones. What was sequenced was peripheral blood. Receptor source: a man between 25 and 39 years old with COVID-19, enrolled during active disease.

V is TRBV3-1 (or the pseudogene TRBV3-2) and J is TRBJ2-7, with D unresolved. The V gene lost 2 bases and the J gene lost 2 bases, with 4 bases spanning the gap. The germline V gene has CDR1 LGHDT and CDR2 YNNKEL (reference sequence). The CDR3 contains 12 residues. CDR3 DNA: TGTGCCAGCAGCCAACTAGCCTACGAGCAGTACTTC. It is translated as CASSQLAYEQYF.

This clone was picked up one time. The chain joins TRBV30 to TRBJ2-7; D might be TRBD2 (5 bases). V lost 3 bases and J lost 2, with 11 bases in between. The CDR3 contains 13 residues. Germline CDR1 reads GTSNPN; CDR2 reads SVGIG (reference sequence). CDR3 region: CAWRTRRTYEQYF. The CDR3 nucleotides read TGTGCCTGGAGGACGAGGAGGACCTACGAGCAGTACTTC.

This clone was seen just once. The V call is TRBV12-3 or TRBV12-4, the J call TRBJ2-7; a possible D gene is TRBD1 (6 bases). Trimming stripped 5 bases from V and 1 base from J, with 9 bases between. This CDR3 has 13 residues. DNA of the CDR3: TGTGCCAGCAGTCCAGGACAGTCCTACGAGCAGTACTTC. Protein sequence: CASSPGQSYEQYF.

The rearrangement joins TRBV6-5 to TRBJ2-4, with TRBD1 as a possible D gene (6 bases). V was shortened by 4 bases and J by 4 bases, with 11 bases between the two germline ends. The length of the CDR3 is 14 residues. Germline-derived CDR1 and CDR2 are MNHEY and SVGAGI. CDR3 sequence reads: CASSSGTRKNIQYF. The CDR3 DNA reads TGTGCCAGCAGTTCAGGGACAAGAAAAAACATTCAGTACTTC.

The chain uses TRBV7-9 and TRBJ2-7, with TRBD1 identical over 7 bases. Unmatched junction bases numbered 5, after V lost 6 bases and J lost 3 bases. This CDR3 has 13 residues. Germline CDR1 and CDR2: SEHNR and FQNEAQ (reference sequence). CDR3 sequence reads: CASRPGTDYEQYF. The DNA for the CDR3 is TGTGCCAGCAGACCTGGGACAGACTACGAGCAGTACTTC.

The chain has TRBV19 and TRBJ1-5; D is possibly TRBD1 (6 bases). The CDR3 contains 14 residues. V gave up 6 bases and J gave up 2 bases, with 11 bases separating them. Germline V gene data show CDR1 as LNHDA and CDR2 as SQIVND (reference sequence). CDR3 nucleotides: TGTGCCAGTAGCGGGGGGGCGGGCAATCAGCCCCAGCATTTT. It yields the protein CASSGGAGNQPQHF.

In nucleotides, the CDR3 is TGTGCCAGCAGTTACCCGGGACAGGGTAAACCTGAAGCTTTCTTT. As protein: CASSYPGQGKPEAFF. V gene TRBV6-2 or TRBV6-3 combines with J gene TRBJ1-1; 9 bases map to TRBD1. This CDR3 comprises 15 residues. Trimming took 2 bases from V and 6 from J; bases not matched to a gene: 7. CDR1 is MNHEY and CDR2 is SVGEGT in the germline V gene.

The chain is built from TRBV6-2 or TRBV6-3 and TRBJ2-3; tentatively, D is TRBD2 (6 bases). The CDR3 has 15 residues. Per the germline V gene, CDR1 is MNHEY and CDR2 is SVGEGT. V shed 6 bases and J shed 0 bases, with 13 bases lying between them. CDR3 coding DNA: TGTGCCAGCAGGCCTTGGAGGGGTAGCACAGATACGCAGTATTTT. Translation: CASRPWRGSTDTQYF.

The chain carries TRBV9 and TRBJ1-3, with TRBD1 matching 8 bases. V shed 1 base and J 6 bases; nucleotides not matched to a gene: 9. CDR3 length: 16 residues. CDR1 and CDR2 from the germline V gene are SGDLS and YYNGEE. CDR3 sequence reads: CASSVSPGQGENTIYF. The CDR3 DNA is TGTGCCAGCAGCGTATCCCCCGGACAGGGTGAAAACACCATATATTTT. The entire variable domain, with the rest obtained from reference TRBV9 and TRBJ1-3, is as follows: DSGVTQTPKHLITATGQRVTLRCSPRSGDLSVYWYQQSLDQGLQFLIQYYNGEERAKGNILERFSAQQFPDLHSELNLSSLELGDSALYFCASSVSPGQGENTIYFGEGSWLTVV.

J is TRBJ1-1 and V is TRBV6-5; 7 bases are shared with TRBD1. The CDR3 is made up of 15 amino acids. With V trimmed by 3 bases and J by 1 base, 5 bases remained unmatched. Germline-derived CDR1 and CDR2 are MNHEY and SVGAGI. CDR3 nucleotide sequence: TGTGCCAGCAGTTATGGGACAGACTGGAACACTGAAGCTTTCTTT. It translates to CASSYGTDWNTEAFF.

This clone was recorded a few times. The CDR3 loop is CASSQGADNQPQHF. DNA of the CDR3: TGTGCCAGCAGTCAGGGGGCAGACAATCAGCCCCAGCATTTT. The genes are TRBV27 and TRBJ1-5, with TRBD1 identical over 8 bases. The CDR3 spans 14 residues. Trimming took 5 bases from V and 3 from J; bases not matched to a gene: 3. Per the germline V gene, CDR1 is MNHEY and CDR2 is SMNVEV (reference sequence).

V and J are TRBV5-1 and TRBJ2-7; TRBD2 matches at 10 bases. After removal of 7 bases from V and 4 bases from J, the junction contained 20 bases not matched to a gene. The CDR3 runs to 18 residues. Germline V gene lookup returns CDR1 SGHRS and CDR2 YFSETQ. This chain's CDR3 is CASYQVRRASGGRYEQYF. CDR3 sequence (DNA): TGCGCCAGCTACCAAGTCAGGCGGGCTAGCGGGGGCCGGTACGAGCAGTACTTC. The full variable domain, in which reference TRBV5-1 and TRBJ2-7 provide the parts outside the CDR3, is KAGVTQTPRYLIKTRGQQVTLSCSPISGHRSVSWYQQTPGQGLQFLFEYFSETQRNKGNFPGRFSGRQFSNSRSEMNVSTLELGDSALYLCASYQVRRASGGRYEQYFGPGTRLTVT.

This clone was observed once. The CDR3 nucleotides are TGCGCCAGCAGAATGGGACAGGGAGGGGGAGAGCAGTACTTC. It specifies CASRMGQGGGEQYF. The V call is TRBV10-2, the J call TRBJ2-7, with TRBD1 identical over 9 bases. The CDR3 length is 14 residues. The J segment lost 7 bases and the V segment lost 6 bases, leaving 10 bases of the junction unmatched. CDR1 is WSHSY and CDR2 is SAAADI in the germline V gene.

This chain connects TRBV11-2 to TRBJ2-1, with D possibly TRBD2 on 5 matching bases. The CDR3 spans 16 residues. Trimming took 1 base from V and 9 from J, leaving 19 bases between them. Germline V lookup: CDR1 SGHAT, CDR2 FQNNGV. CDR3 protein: CASSLVVSAKGSEQFF. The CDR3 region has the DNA TGTGCCAGCAGCTTAGTTGTTAGCGCTAAGGGAAGTGAGCAGTTCTTC.